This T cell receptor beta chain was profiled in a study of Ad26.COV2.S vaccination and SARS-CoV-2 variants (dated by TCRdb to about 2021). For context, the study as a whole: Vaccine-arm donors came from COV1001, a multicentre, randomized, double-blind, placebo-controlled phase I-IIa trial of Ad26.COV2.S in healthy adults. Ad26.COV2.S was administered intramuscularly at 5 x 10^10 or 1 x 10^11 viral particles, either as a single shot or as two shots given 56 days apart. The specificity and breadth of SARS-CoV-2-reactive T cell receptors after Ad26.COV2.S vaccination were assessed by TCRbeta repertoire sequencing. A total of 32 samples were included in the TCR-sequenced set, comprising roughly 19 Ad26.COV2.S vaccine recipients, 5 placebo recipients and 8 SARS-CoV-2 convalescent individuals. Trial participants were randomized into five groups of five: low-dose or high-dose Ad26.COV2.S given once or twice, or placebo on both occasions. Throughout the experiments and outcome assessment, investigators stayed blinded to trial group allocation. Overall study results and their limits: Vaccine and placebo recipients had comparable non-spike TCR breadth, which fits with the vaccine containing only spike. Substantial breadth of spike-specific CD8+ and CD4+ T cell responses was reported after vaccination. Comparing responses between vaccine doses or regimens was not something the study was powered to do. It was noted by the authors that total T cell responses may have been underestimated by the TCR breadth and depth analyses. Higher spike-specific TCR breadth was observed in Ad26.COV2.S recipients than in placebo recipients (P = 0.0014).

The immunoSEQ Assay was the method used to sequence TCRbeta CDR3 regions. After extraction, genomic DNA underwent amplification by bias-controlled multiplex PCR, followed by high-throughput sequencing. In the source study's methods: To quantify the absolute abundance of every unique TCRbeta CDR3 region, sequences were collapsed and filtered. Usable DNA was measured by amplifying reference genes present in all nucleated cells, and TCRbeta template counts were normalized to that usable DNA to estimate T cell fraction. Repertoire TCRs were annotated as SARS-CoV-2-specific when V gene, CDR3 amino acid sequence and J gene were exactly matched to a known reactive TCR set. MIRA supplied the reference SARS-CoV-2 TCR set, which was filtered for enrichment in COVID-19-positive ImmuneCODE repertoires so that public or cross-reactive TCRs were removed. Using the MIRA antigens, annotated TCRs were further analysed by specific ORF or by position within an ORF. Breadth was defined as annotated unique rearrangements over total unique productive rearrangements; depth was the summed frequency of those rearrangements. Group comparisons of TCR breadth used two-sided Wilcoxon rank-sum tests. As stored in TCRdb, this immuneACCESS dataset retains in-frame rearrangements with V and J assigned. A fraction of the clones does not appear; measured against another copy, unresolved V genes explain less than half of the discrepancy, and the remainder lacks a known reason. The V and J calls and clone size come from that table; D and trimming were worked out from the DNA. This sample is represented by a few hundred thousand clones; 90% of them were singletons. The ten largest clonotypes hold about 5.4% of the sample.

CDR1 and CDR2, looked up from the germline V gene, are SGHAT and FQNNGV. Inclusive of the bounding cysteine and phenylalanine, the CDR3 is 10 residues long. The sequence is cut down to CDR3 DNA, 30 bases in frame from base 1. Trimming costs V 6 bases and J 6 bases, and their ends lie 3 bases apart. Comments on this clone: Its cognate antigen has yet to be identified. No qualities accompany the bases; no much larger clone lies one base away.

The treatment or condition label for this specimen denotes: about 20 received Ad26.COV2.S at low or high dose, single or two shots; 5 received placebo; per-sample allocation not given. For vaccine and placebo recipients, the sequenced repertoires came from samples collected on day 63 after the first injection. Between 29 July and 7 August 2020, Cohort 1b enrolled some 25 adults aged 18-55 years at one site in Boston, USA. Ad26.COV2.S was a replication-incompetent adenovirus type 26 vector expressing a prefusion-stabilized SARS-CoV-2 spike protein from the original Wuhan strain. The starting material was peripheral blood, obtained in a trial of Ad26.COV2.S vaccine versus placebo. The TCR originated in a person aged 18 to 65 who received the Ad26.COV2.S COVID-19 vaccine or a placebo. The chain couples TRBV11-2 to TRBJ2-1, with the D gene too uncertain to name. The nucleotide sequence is TGTGCCAGCAGTCCCAATGAGCAGTTCTTC. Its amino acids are CASSPNEQFF. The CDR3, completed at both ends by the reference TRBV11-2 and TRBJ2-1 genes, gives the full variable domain EAGVAQSPRYKIIEKRQSVAFWCNPISGHATLYWYQQILGQGPKLLIQFQNNGVVDDSQLPKDRFSAERLKGVDSTLKIQPAKLEDSAVYLCASSPNEQFFGPGTRLTVL.